A single T cell receptor (beta chain) is shown here with its context. These data are taken from a study of Tregs in tolerant kidney transplant recipients. Generated by immunoSEQ multiplex PCR, the TCRdb table keeps only in-frame clones and is missing some. In the table there are 74,000 or so clones, 90% to 95% of which are singletons. Germline V CDR1 and CDR2: SGHNT, YENEEA. V lost 7 bases to trimming and J lost 3 bases; unmatched junction nucleotides: 6. The CDR3 loop spans 14 amino acids. Recipients received nonmyeloablative bone marrow transplants from related graft donors, with transient mixed chimerism.

The gene calls are TRBV11-3 and TRBJ2-1, with 7 nucleotides matching TRBD1. The receptor was isolated from a human patient who received a combined kidney and bone marrow transplant. The graft donor may have contributed some T cells. The sequenced sample was CD4+ T cells from blood (PBMCs), obtained 24 months after the transplant. This CDR3 reads CASTRTGLYNEQFF. The CDR3 coding sequence is TGTGCCAGCACGCGGACAGGCCTCTACAATGAGCAGTTCTTC.